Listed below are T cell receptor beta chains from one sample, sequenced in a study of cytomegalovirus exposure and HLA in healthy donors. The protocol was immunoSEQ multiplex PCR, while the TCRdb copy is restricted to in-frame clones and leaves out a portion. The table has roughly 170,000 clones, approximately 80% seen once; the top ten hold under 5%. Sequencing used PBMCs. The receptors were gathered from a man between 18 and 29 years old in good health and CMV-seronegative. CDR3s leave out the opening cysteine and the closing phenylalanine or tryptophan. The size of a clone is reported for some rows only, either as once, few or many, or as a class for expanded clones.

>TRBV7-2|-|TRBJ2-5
ASSHRTSGGASQETQY
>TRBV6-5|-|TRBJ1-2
ASSYFRAGGYT
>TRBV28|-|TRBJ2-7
ASSPTYFYEQY
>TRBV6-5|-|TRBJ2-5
ASSQSNTIQETQY
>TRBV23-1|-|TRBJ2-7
ASSQMPQQNNLFDEQY
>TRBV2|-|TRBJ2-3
ASLGGTDTQY
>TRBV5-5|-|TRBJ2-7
ASSLFLPGPSYEQY
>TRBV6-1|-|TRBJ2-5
ATRTEETQY
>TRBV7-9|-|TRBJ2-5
ASSLPGVLVDQETQY
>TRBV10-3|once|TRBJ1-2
AISGPLLGGKVRYGYT
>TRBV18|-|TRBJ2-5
ASSPLAGAEETQY
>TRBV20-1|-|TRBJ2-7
SASEDSQQY
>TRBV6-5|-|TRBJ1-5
ASIPSGGQQWPQH
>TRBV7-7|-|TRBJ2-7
ASSLADAIQRDSSYEQY
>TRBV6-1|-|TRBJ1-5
ASRDRGRDQPQH
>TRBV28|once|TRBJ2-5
ASSSTARQY
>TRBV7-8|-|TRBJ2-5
ASSPGLGVVETQY
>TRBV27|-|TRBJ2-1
ASRGSGPGASGRWYEQF
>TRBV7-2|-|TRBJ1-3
ASSLQGYFSGNTIY
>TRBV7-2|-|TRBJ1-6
ASSLGTGPNSPLH
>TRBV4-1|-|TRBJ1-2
ASSQLGSTDGYT
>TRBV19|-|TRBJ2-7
ASSTPQGSKQY
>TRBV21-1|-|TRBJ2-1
ASNLRSGTSGRICWIEQF
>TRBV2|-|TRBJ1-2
ASTRVARGYT
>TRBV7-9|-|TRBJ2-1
ASSRDYNEQF
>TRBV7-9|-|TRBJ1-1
ATHSNTEAF
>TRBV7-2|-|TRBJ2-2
ASSPLAGASGELF
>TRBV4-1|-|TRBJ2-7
ASSPREGAYEQY
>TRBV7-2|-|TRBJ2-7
ASSLSSLGYEQY
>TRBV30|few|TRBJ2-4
AWTQSPSGGRDIQY
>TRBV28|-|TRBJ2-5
ASTTGWTQY
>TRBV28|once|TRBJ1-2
ASSSGGGLGYGYT
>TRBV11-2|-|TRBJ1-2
ASSFPGQFNGYT
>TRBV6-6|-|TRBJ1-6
ASSYNSPLH
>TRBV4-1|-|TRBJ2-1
ASSQRQGISYNEQF
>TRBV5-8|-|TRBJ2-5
ASSRPVGTGLQETQY
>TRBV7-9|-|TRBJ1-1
ASSEYRGQAEAF
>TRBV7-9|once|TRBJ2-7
ASSRGAGTFYEQY
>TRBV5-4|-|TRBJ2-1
ASTDWNYNEQF
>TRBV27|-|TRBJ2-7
ASSPQTGRDYEQY
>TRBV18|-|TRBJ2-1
ASSPRRGDNEQF
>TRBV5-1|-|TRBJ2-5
ASSFDGQGGETQY
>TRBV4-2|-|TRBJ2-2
ASSQRSGANTGELF
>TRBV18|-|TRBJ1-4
ASSPAGDDEKLF
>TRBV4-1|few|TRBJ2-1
ASSLSGGSYNEQF
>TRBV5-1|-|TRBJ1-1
ASSIRTGQGTEAF
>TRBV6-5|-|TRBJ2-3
ASSLTGDTQY
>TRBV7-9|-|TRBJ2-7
ASSSAGTGKGEQY
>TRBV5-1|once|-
ASSTGGYYEQY
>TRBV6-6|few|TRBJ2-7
ASSRQREQY
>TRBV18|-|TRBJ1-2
ASSPRTDAYGYT
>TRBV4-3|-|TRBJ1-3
ASSQDRVAGNTIY